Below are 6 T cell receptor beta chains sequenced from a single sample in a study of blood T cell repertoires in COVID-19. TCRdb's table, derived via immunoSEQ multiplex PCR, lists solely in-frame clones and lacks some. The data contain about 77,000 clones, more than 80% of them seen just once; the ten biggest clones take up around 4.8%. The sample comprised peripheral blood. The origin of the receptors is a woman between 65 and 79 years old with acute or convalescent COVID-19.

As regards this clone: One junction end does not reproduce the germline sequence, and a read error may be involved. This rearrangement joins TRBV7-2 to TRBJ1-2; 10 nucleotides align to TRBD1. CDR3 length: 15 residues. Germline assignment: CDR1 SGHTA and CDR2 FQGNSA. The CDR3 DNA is TGTGCCAGCAACTTACCGGGACAGGGGACAGGTGGCTACACCTTC. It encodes CASNLPGQGTGGYTF.

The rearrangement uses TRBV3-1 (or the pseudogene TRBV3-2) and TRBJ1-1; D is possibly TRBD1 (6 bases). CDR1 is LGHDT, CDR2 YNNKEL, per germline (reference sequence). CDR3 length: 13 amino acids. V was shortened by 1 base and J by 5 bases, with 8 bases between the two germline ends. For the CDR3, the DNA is TGTGCCAGCAGCCAAGTGGGGACAACTGAAGCTTTCTTT. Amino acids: CASSQVGTTEAFF.

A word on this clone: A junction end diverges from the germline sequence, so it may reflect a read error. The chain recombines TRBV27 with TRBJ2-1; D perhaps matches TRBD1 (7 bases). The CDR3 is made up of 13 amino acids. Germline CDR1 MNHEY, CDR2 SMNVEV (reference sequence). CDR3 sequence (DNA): TGTGCCAGCAGTTCAGGGGGGCCCCCCCATTATGTCTTC. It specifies CASSSGGPPHYVF.

The CDR3 DNA sequence: TGTGCCAGCAGCTTAGTGCGGGAAAACACCATATATTTT. This translates into CASSLVRENTIYF. This chain joins TRBV7-8 and TRBJ1-3; no clear D. Germline V gene data show CDR1 as SGHVS and CDR2 as FQNEAQ. The V end lost 1 base, the J end lost 6 bases, and 7 bases lay between the germline ends. This CDR3 contains 13 residues.

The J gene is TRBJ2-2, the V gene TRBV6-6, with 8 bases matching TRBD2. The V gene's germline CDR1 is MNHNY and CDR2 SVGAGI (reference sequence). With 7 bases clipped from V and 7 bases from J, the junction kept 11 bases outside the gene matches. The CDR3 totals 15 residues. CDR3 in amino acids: CASTAPTGTSGELFF. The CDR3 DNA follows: TGTGCCAGCACCGCCCCAACCGGGACTAGCGGGGAGCTGTTTTTT.

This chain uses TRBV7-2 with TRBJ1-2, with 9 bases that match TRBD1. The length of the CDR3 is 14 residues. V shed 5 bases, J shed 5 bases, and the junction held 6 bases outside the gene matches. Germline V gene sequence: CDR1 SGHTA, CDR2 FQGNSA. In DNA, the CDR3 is TGTGCCAGCAGCCCGACAGGGGGTGGATATGGCTACACCTTC. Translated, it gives CASSPTGGGYGYTF.